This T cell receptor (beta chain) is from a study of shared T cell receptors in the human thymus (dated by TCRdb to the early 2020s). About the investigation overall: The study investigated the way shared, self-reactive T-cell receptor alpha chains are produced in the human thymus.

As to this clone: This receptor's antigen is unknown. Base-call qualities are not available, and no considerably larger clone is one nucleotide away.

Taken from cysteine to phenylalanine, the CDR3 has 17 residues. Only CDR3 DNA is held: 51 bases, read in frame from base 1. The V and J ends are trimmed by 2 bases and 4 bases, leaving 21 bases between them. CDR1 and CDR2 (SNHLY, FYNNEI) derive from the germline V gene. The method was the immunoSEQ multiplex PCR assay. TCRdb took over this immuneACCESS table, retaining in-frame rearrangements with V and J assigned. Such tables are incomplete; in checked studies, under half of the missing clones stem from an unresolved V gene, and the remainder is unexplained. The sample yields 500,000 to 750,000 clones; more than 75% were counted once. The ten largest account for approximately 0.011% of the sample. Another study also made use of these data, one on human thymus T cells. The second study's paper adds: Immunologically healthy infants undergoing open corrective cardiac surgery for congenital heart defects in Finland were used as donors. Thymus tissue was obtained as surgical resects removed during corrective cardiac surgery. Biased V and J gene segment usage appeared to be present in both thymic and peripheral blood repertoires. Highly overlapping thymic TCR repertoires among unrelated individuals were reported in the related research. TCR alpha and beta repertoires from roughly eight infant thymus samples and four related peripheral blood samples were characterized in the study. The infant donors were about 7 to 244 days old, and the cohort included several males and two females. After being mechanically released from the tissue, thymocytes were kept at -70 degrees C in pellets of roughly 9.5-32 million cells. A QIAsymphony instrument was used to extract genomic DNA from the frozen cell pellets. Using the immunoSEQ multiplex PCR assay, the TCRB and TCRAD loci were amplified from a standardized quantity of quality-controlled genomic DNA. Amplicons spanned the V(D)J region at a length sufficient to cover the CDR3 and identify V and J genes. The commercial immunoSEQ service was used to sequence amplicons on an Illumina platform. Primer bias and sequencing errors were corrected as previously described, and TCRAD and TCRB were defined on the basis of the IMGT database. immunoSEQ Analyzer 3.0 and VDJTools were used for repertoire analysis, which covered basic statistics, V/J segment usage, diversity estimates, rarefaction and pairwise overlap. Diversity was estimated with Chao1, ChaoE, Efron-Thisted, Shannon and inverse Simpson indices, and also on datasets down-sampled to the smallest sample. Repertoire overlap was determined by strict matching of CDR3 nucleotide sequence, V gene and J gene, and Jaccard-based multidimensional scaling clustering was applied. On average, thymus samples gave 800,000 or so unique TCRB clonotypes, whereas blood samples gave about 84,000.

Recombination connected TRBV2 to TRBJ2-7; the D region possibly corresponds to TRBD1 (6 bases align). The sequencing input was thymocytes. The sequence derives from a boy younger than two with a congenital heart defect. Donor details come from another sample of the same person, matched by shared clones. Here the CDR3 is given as CASSEPPDRPGAYEQYF. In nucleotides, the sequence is TGTGCCAGCAGTGAACCCCCAGACAGGCCTGGGGCTTACGAGCAGTACTTC.